The present entry profiles one T cell receptor beta chain with its context. This sample is drawn from a study of control samples from healthy donors and cancer patients. The data were produced by immunoSEQ multiplex PCR, yet TCRdb's version contains in-frame clones alone and is incomplete. The data show about 79,000 clones, 80% to 95% seen once. The material sequenced was PBMCs. This sequence originates from a woman aged 40 to 55 with lung cancer.

The DNA for the CDR3 is TGTGCCAGCAGCCACCGATTAGAGGAAAAACTGTTTTTT. The encoded protein is CASSHRLEEKLFF. The V call is TRBV11-2, the J call TRBJ1-4; D unclear. Per germline, CDR1 SGHAT and CDR2 FQNNGV. The length of the CDR3 is 13 residues. The V end lost 5 bases, the J end lost 8 bases, and 12 bases lay between the germline ends. Variable domain in full (rest from reference TRBV11-2 and TRBJ1-4): EAGVAQSPRYKIIEKRQSVAFWCNPISGHATLYWYQQILGQGPKLLIQFQNNGVVDDSQLPKDRFSAERLKGVDSTLKIQPAKLEDSAVYLCASSHRLEEKLFFGSGTQLSVL.